Sequencing of this T cell receptor (beta chain) was carried out in a study of shared clonotypes between healthy human individuals. Study information: CD8 memory received one plate per donor, CD8 naive two, CD4 memory three and CD4 naive three.

Donors comprised only Caucasian adults living in Nashville, Tennessee. The protocol was immunoSEQ multiplex PCR, while the TCRdb copy is restricted to in-frame clones and leaves out a portion. The sample shows over a million clones, 75% to 85% of them seen only once. Concerning this clone: No antigen is known for it.

This CDR3 has 11 residues. Germline V gene sequence: CDR1 GTSNPN, CDR2 SVGIG (reference sequence). The V and J ends lost 2 bases and 6 bases respectively, with 8 bases between them. Findings and caveats of the study: Generally, estimated richness proved larger in naive subsets than it did in memory subsets. Only a few donors were included, so the genetic and exposure-history diversity represented was limited.

The sample was memory CD4+ T cells from PBMCs. Subset specified: CD45RA-negative fraction. The TCR sequence derives from a man aged 18 to 29 in good health. Some clones in this sample may be carry-over from other donors' samples. The genes are TRBV30 and TRBJ2-7, with D hard to call. DNA for the CDR3: TGTGCCTGGAGTTTACAAGGCGAGCAGTACTTC. This translates into CAWSLQGEQYF.